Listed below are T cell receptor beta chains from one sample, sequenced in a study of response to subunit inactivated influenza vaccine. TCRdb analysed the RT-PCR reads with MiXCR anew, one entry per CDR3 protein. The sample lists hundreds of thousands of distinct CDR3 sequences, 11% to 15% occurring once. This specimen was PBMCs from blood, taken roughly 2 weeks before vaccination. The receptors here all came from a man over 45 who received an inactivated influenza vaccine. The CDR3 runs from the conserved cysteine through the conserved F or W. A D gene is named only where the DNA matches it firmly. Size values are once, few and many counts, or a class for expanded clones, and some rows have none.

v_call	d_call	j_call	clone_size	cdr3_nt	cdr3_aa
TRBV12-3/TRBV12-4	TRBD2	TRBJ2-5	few	TGTGCCAGCAGTTTTACGGGGGGGCAAGAGACCCAGTACTTC	CASSFTGGQETQYF
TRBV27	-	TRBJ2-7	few	TGTGCCAGCAGCCGCTTCCCAAATAGCAGGACCTCCCACGAGCAGTACTTC	CASSRFPNSRTSHEQYF
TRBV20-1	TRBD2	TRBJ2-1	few	TGCAGTGCCGACGGACTAGGCTACAATGAGCAGTTCTTC	CSADGLGYNEQFF
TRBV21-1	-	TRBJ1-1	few	TGTGCCAGCATCTTGCGGGACAGGGGGCTCGTAAACACTGAAGCTTTCTTT	CASILRDRGLVNTEAFF
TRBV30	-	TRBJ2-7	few	TGTGCCTGGAGTGCTGACAGTGCCTCCTACGAGCAGTACTTC	CAWSADSASYEQYF
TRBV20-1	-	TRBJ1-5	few	TGCAGTGCGTCCCAGGGAAACAATCAGCCCCAGCATTTT	CSASQGNNQPQHF
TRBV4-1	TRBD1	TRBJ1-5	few	TGCGCCAGCAGCCAAGGGACAGGGGTCTCAAATCAGCCCCAGCATTTT	CASSQGTGVSNQPQHF
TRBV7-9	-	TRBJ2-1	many	TGTGCCAGCAGCTCCCAGACGGCCGTGGACGGTGAGCAGTTCTTC	CASSSQTAVDGEQFF
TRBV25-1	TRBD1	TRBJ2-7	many	TGTGCCAGCAGAACAGGGGGCAGCGAGCAGTACTTC	CASRTGGSEQYF
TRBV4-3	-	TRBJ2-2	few	TGCGCCAGCAGCCAAAATCCGAACACCGGGGAGCTGTTTTTT	CASSQNPNTGELFF
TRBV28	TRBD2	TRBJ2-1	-	TGTGCCAGCAGCTCGGGACTAGCGGGAGGGAGGGCCTACAATGAGCGGTTCTTC	CASSSGLAGGRAYNERFF
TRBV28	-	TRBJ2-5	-	TGTGCCAGCAGCACCCCATGGGGGAACCCTCAAGAGACCCAGTACTTC	CASSTPWGNPQETQYF
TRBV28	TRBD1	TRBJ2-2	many	TGTGCCAGCAGTAATACAGGGGGCTCCACCGGGGAGCTGTTTTTT	CASSNTGGSTGELFF
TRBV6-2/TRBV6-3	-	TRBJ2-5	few	TGTGCCACACTAAGGGTTCCCCAAGAGACCCAGTACTTC	CATLRVPQETQYF
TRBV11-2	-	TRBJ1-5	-	TGTGCCAGCAGCGGTTTTGGAGAATCAGCTAAGCATTTT	CASSGFGESAKHF
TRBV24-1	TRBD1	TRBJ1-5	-	TGTGCCACCGCTCCGGGACAGGGCCGCCTGGAGCCCCAGCATTTT	CATAPGQGRLEPQHF
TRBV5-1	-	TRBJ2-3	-	TGCGCCAGCAGCAAAGGGACCTCGAAGAGGGGAGAAGATACGCAGTATTTT	CASSKGTSKRGEDTQYF
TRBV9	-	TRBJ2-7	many	TGTGCCAGCAGCGTAGGGTCAACGACAAAATACGAGCAGTACTTC	CASSVGSTTKYEQYF
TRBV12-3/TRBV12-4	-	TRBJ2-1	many	TGTGCCAGCAGTTGGGGCAGGGGTGACTACAATGAGCAGTTCTTC	CASSWGRGDYNEQFF
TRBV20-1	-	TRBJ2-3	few	TGCAGTGCTAGAGATAAGGGACAACACACAGATACGCAGTATTTT	CSARDKGQHTDTQYF
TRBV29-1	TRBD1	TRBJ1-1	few	TGCAGCGTGGACGGGACAGGGTTCACTGAAGCTTTCTTT	CSVDGTGFTEAFF
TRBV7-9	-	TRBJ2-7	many	TGTGCCAGCAGCTTAGGACAGCGCTACGAGCAGTACTTC	CASSLGQRYEQYF
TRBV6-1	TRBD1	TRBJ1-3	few	TGTGCCAGCCTAGCCGGACAGGGGTCTGGAAACACCATATATTTT	CASLAGQGSGNTIYF
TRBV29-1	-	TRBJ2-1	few	TGCAGCGAACTAGTTGGGGATGAGCAGTTCTTC	CSELVGDEQFF
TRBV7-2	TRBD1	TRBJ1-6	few	TGTGCCAGCAGCTCCACACAGGGGGCTTCACCCCTCCACTTT	CASSSTQGASPLHF
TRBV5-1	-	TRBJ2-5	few	TGCGCCAGCACCACAGGTAGCGGCCAAGAGACCCAGTACTTC	CASTTGSGQETQYF
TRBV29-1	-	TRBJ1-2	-	TGCAGCACTGGGGGGGTTTCTGGCTACACCTTC	CSTGGVSGYTF
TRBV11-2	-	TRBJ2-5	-	TGTGCCAGCAGCTGGAGGGCTGGAATCCAAGAGACCCAGTACTTC	CASSWRAGIQETQYF
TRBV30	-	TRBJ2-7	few	TGTGCCTGGAGTGTATCCTCCATAGTCCACGAGCAGTACTTC	CAWSVSSIVHEQYF
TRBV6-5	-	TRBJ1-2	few	TGTGCCAGCAGTTATACAGGTTTGGGACATGGCTACACCTTC	CASSYTGLGHGYTF
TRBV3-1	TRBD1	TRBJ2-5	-	TGTGCCAGCAGCCAGGCGGGACAGGGCCAAGAGACCCAGTACTTC	CASSQAGQGQETQYF
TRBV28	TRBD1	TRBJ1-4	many	TGTGCCAGCAGCCGGGACAGTAATGAAAAACTGTTTTTT	CASSRDSNEKLFF
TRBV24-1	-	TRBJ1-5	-	TGTGCCACCAGTGATTTGCAAGGAAGGGGCAATCAGCCCCAGCATTTT	CATSDLQGRGNQPQHF
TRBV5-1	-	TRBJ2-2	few	TGCGCCAGCAGCTTGCGGCAAACCGGGGAGCTGTTTTTT	CASSLRQTGELFF
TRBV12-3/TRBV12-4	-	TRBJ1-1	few	TGTGCCAGCAGTTTAGTAGCGGGATACAACACTGAAGCTTTCTTT	CASSLVAGYNTEAFF
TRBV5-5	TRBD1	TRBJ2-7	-	TGTGCCAGCAGCTTGAGGGTACAGGGGGCTGGGTACTACGAGCAGTACTTC	CASSLRVQGAGYYEQYF
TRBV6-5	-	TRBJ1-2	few	TGTGCCAGCAGTTATGGGCAGGGAGTAGGAGGTGGCTACACCTTC	CASSYGQGVGGGYTF
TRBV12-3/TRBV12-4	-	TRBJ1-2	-	TGTGCCAGCAGTTACCGGGGAGGGGATGGCTACACCTTC	CASSYRGGDGYTF
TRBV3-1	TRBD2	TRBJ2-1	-	TGTGCCAGCAGTCGGACTAGCGGTGACTATGAGCAGTTCTTC	CASSRTSGDYEQFF